The 24 T cell receptor beta chains in this list originate from one sample, sequenced in a study of somatic mutations in cytotoxic T cells in rheumatoid arthritis (dated by TCRdb to about 2017). Receptors were amplified or captured by the immunoSEQ multiplex PCR assay. Entries here come from immuneACCESS through TCRdb and include only in-frame sequences with V and J called. Some clones fail to appear in such tables; in the studies checked, an unresolved V gene covers under half of the shortfall, and the cause of the remainder is unknown. This sample is represented by just over 15,000 clones; roughly 75% of them were singletons. Jointly, the top ten make up 11% to 15% of the sample. Sequencing was performed on CD8+ T cells sorted from blood. All receptors derive from an adult with rheumatoid arthritis.

This clone was seen a few times. This chain uses TRBV15 with TRBJ2-7; a possible D gene is TRBD1 (5 bases). The ends were cut back, 5 bases at V and 3 bases at J, with 11 bases in the middle. Per germline, CDR1 LNHNV and CDR2 YYDKDF (reference sequence). CDR3 length equals 13 residues. The DNA for the CDR3 is TGTGCCACCAGCGGCTTAGACAGCTACGAGCAGTACTTC. This codes for CATSGLDSYEQYF.

The chain employs TRBV27 and TRBJ2-2; D perhaps matches TRBD2 (6 bases). This CDR3 contains 17 residues. Trimming stripped 6 bases from V and 2 bases from J, with 19 bases between. Germline values: CDR1 MNHEY, CDR2 SMNVEV (reference sequence). CDR3 DNA sequence: TGTGCCAGCAGCCCTTCCCCGGGACTCTACAACACCGGGGAGCTGTTTTTT. Amino acids: CASSPSPGLYNTGELFF.

The CDR3 DNA is TGTGCCAGTAGCCTTTCTTGGGGGAATCAGCCCCAGCATTTT. Its translation is CASSLSWGNQPQHF. The gene calls are TRBV9 and TRBJ1-5; tentative D call: TRBD1 (5 bases). The CDR3 totals 14 residues. Deletions cut 8 bases from V and 4 bases from J, with 16 bases between. Germline V gene data show CDR1 as SGDLS and CDR2 as YYNGEE.

This chain links TRBV7-9 with TRBJ2-7; 9 bases match TRBD1. The germline V gene encodes CDR1 SEHNR and CDR2 FQNEAQ (reference sequence). The CDR3 runs 14 residues. V dropped 5 bases and J dropped 5; count of bases not matched to a gene: 7. CDR3 DNA sequence: TGTGCCAGCAGCGGGGGACAGGGTATCGACGAGCAGTACTTC. This gives the protein CASSGGQGIDEQYF.

The chain has TRBV7-6 and TRBJ2-1; 7 bases match TRBD2. The V segment lost 8 bases and the J segment 8 bases; nucleotides outside the gene matches: 15. Germline V gene data show CDR1 as SGHVS and CDR2 as FNYEAQ. This CDR3 spans 15 amino acids. CDR3 region: CASAERGGPVHEQFF. CDR3 sequence (DNA): TGTGCCAGCGCCGAGCGGGGAGGGCCGGTTCATGAGCAGTTCTTC.

This clone occurred a few times. The rearrangement links TRBV4-1 to TRBJ1-5; no clear D gene. Trimming stripped 4 bases from V and 6 bases from J, with 10 bases between. Germline V lookup: CDR1 MGHRA, CDR2 YSYEKL. The CDR3 contains 13 residues. CDR3 residues: CASSRTPGQPQHF. CDR3 DNA: TGCGCCAGCAGCCGAACTCCTGGTCAGCCCCAGCATTTT.

The chain carries TRBV5-5 and TRBJ1-2; unclear D gene. Looked up from germline, CDR1 is SGHKS and CDR2 is YYEKEE (reference sequence). This CDR3 has 15 residues. The V gene lost 6 bases and the J gene lost 3 bases, with 18 bases spanning the gap. The CDR3 is CASNPEVQIYYGYTF. The CDR3 nucleotides read TGTGCCAGCAACCCCGAGGTTCAGATCTACTATGGCTACACCTTC.

This chain connects TRBV27 to TRBJ2-5; D possibly uses TRBD1 or TRBD2 (5 bases each). Looked up from germline, CDR1 is MNHEY and CDR2 is SMNVEV (reference sequence). Trimming removed 3 bases at V and 5 bases at J, with 13 bases between. CDR3 length: 14 amino acids. The CDR3 DNA reads TGTGCCAGCAGTTTCGGTTTCGGGGCTGAGACCCAGTACTTC. It specifies CASSFGFGAETQYF.

The rearrangement uses TRBV1 and TRBJ2-1; the D call TRBD2 from the table was never checked on the DNA. TRBV1 is flagged as a pseudogene. This CDR3 has 19 residues. Written as DNA, the CDR3 is TGCACCAGCAGCCAAGATTCATTGGAACTAGCGGGGGCTGGGAATGAGCAGTTCTTC. Encoded protein: CTSSQDSLELAGAGNEQFF.

In its sample, this clone was seen once. V usage is TRBV19 and J usage is TRBJ1-5; D is possibly TRBD1 (6 bases). The CDR3 runs 13 residues. V was cut by 5 bases and J by 8 bases, with 13 bases left in between. Germline assignment: CDR1 LNHDA and CDR2 SQIVND (reference sequence). CDR3 protein: CASSGLQGEPQHF. The CDR3 nucleotides read TGTGCCAGTAGTGGCCTACAGGGAGAGCCCCAGCATTTT.

This chain links TRBV5-8 with TRBJ1-4; possibly TRBD1 for D (5 bases). Per germline, CDR1 SGHTS and CDR2 YDEGEE. The CDR3 runs 14 residues. With 2 bases removed from V and 1 base from J, the gap between germline ends came to 6 bases. The CDR3 is CASSFRVTNEKLFF. CDR3 bases: TGTGCCAGCAGCTTCAGGGTAACTAATGAAAAACTGTTTTTT.

In DNA form, the CDR3 reads TGTGCCTGGAGTGTATCTAGCGGCAATGAGCAGTTCTTC. Translating it yields CAWSVSSGNEQFF. The chain recombines TRBV30 with TRBJ2-1, with 7 bases aligning to TRBD2. The CDR3 totals 13 residues. V dropped 0 bases and J dropped 6; count of bases not matched to a gene: 2. CDR1 GTSNPN and CDR2 SVGIG come from the germline V gene (reference sequence). Together with reference TRBV30 and TRBJ2-1, the CDR3 gives the full variable domain: SQTIHQWPATLVQPVGSPLSLECTVEGTSNPNLYWYRQAAGRGLQLLFYSVGIGQISSEVPQNLSASRPQDRQFILSSKKLLLSDSGFYLCAWSVSSGNEQFFGPGTRLTVL.

DNA of the CDR3: TGTGCCAGCAGTTACTCGCTGGGGGGCTCTGGAAACACCATATATTTT. This encodes CASSYSLGGSGNTIYF. The chain couples TRBV6-6 to TRBJ1-3; D is possibly TRBD1 (5 bases). The CDR3 sequence is 16 residues long. Between the trimmed V and J ends, which lost 0 bases and 0 bases, there was a span of 9 bases. Germline values: CDR1 MNHNY, CDR2 SVGAGI (reference sequence).

The chain combines TRBV6-6 with TRBJ1-6, with D possibly matching TRBD1 (5 bases). The CDR3 runs 15 residues. V gave up 0 bases and J gave up 5 bases, with 8 bases separating them. Germline-derived CDR1 and CDR2 are MNHNY and SVGAGI (reference sequence). The CDR3 here is CASSYSDTHNSPLHF. In DNA, the CDR3 is TGTGCCAGCAGTTACTCGGACACCCATAATTCACCCCTCCACTTT.

This clone was seen a handful of times. The V and J genes are TRBV7-9 and TRBJ1-1, with a weak D call TRBD1 (5 bases). CDR1 is SEHNR and CDR2 is FQNEAQ in the germline V gene (reference sequence). V shed 1 base and J shed 1 base, with 16 bases lying between them. The CDR3 consists of 17 residues. In DNA, the CDR3 is TGTGCCAGCAGCTTAGGGGCCGAGGGACGGGGGAACACTGAAGCTTTCTTT. Protein: CASSLGAEGRGNTEAFF.

This chain uses TRBV29-1 with TRBJ2-7; no definite D call. The CDR3 totals 11 residues. The ends were cut back, 5 bases at V and 4 bases at J, with 9 bases in the middle. In germline, CDR1 is SQVTM, CDR2 ANQGSEA. As DNA, the CDR3 is TGCAGCGTTTTTGATATTTACGAGCAGTACTTC. The encoded protein is CSVFDIYEQYF.

The V call is TRBV30, the J call TRBJ2-7, with a weak D call TRBD2 (6 bases). This CDR3 contains 12 residues. The germline V and J ends were trimmed by 3 bases and 2 bases, with 8 bases remaining between them. CDR1 is GTSNPN and CDR2 is SVGIG in the germline V gene (reference sequence). CDR3 residues: CAWSGGAYEQYF. The CDR3 nucleotides are TGTGCCTGGAGCGGGGGAGCCTACGAGCAGTACTTC.

The chain has TRBV7-8 and TRBJ1-2; weak D call: TRBD1 (6 bases). Trimming left V 5 bases short and J 5 bases short, with 15 bases between. Germline CDR1 SGHVS, CDR2 FQNEAQ. The CDR3 has 14 amino acids. DNA of the CDR3: TGTGCCAGCAGCCCTACGACAGGAGGGTATGGCTACACCTTC. Translated: CASSPTTGGYGYTF.

The chain uses TRBV4-2 and TRBJ2-7; TRBD1 is a possible D gene (6 bases). This CDR3 spans 15 amino acids. The germline V and J ends were trimmed by 0 bases and 1 base, with 10 bases remaining between them. Per the germline V gene, CDR1 is LGHNA and CDR2 is YNFKEQ. The CDR3 bases are TGTGCCAGCAGCCAAGAGGGGGCTGGATCCTACGAGCAGTACTTC. Translation gives CASSQEGAGSYEQYF.

This clone was seen a handful of times. The chain carries TRBV7-7 and TRBJ2-3; the match to TRBD2 covers 10 bases. Trimming took 5 bases from V and 2 from J; bases not matched to a gene: 10. The germline gives CDR1 SSHAT, CDR2 FNYEAQ (reference sequence). This CDR3 spans 17 amino acids. The CDR3 region is CASSPDSGGTNTDTQYF. The CDR3 nucleotides read TGTGCCAGCAGCCCAGATAGCGGGGGGACCAACACAGATACGCAGTATTTT.

The rearrangement uses TRBV6-4 and TRBJ2-5; possible D gene TRBD1, 7 bases. V gave up 5 bases and J gave up 5 bases, with 24 bases separating them. Per germline, CDR1 MRHNA and CDR2 SNTAGT. The CDR3 is 17 residues long. In nucleotides, the CDR3 is TGTGCCAGCAGTCAAGATCCCCTACAGGGGAGGCCGGAGACCCAGTACTTC. This codes for CASSQDPLQGRPETQYF.

J is TRBJ1-2 and V is TRBV2; 12 bases are shared with TRBD1. The CDR3 extends over 14 amino acids. In germline, CDR1 is SNHLY, CDR2 FYNNEI. After removal of 8 bases from V and 8 bases from J, the junction contained 9 bases not matched to a gene. The CDR3 protein is CASGGTGGAKGYTF. CDR3 DNA sequence: TGTGCCAGCGGAGGGACAGGGGGCGCAAAGGGCTACACCTTC.

This chain connects TRBV25-1 to TRBJ2-7; a possible D gene is TRBD1 (5 bases). V lost 4 bases to trimming and J lost 2 bases, with 12 bases between them. Per germline, CDR1 MGHDK and CDR2 SYGVNS. CDR3 length: 14 amino acids. CDR3 bases: TGTGCCAGCAGTGCGCGGACACCCCCCTACGAGCAGTACTTC. Translation gives CASSARTPPYEQYF.

The chain uses TRBV7-9 and TRBJ2-3; 11 bases are a match to TRBD1. This CDR3 is 15 amino acids long. Germline V gene lookup returns CDR1 SEHNR and CDR2 FQNEAQ (reference sequence). The J segment lost 5 bases and the V segment lost 5 bases, leaving 6 bases of the junction unmatched. In DNA, the CDR3 is TGTGCCAGCAGCGACCGGACAGGGGGCGGAGATACGCAGTATTTT. This sequence encodes CASSDRTGGGDTQYF.